This T cell receptor beta chain was sequenced for a study of response to subunit inactivated influenza vaccine. MiXCR, run by TCRdb on the RT-PCR reads, gives a single entry per CDR3 protein. The table records about 500,000 distinct CDR3 sequences, approximately 17% of them present only once. Trimming left V 2 bases short and J 5 bases short, with 15 bases between. The length of the CDR3 is 15 residues. Only a few counts were recorded for this clonotype. The V and J genes are TRBV12-3 or TRBV12-4 and TRBJ1-1; D is unclear. The clonotype originates from a man in his fifties or sixties who received an inactivated influenza vaccine. Sample: CD4+ T cells sorted from PBMCs, taken roughly 24 months after vaccination. This CDR3 is CASSLLGRGGTEAFF. The CDR3 DNA reads TGTGCCAGCAGTTTACTTGGCCGCGGAGGGACTGAAGCTTTCTTT.